These 15 T cell receptor beta chains were sequenced from one sample in a study of Graves' ophthalmopathy and Graves' hyperthyroidism. Using RNA transcripts, the TCR beta CDR3 regions were amplified. The authors performed first-round RT-PCR with HTBI primers and then a second-round multiplex PCR. TCRdb ran MiXCR on the multiplex PCR reads and lists one entry per CDR3 protein. Of hundreds of thousands of distinct CDR3 sequences in the sample, 40% were seen once. The sequenced sample consisted of peripheral blood. The source of these receptors is an adult man with Graves' ophthalmopathy.

In its sample, this clonotype was seen a few times. The chain carries TRBV6-5 and TRBJ1-3, with a possible D match to TRBD1 (5 bases). Germline CDR1 is MNHEY and CDR2 is SVGAGI. V was cut by 7 bases and J by 3 bases, with 13 bases left in between. This CDR3 comprises 14 residues. CDR3: CASTISQGGNTIYF. The DNA of the CDR3 is TGTGCCAGCACCATATCGCAGGGTGGAAACACCATATATTTT.

This sequence joins TRBV7-9 and TRBJ2-7; D is ambiguous. This CDR3 is 14 amino acids long. V was shortened by 5 bases and J by 7 bases, with 18 bases between the two germline ends. CDR1 and CDR2 (germline): SEHNR, FQNEAQ (reference sequence). CDR3 DNA sequence: TGTGCCAGCAGCCGAGGCCGGGCAAGGGTGGAGCAGTACTTC. The encoded protein is CASSRGRARVEQYF.

This clonotype has at least ten counts. The J gene is TRBJ2-5, the V gene TRBV12-3 or TRBV12-4, with a possible D match to TRBD1 (6 bases). V was shortened by 1 base and J by 4 bases, with 10 bases between the two germline ends. This CDR3 contains 14 residues. CDR3 sequence: CASSLGGGPETQYF. In DNA, the CDR3 is TGTGCCAGCAGTTTAGGTGGGGGCCCAGAGACCCAGTACTTC.

This clonotype was recorded a few times. The genes are TRBV14 and TRBJ1-2, with 7 positions matching TRBD1. Germline CDR1 reads SGHDN; CDR2 reads FVKESK. The CDR3 covers 13 residues. J was trimmed by 8 bases and V by 6 bases; bases with no gene match: 9. This CDR3 is CASSRTGDGGYTF. CDR3 nucleotides: TGTGCCAGCAGTAGAACAGGGGATGGAGGCTACACCTTC.

This clonotype was recorded a few times. The V gene is TRBV6-4, the J gene TRBJ2-7, with D perhaps matching TRBD2 (6 bases). There are 13 residues in the CDR3. The ends were cut back, 3 bases at V and 4 bases at J, with 10 bases in the middle. CDR1 and CDR2 (germline): MRHNA, SNTAGT. The CDR3 spells CASSELAGYEQYF. The CDR3 DNA reads TGTGCCAGCAGTGAACTAGCTGGGTACGAGCAGTACTTC.

As to this clonotype: A much more abundant neighbour one base away suggests this may be a read error. V usage is TRBV7-9 and J usage is TRBJ2-6; TRBD1 aligns across 8 bases. Germline V gene sequence: CDR1 SEHNR, CDR2 FQNEAQ (reference sequence). V gave up 5 bases and J gave up 4 bases; unmatched junction bases: 10. The CDR3 spans 17 residues. DNA of the CDR3: TGTGCCAGCAGCCCACTGGGACAGGAGTACGGGGCCAACGTCCTGACTTTC. Protein sequence: CASSPLGQEYGANVLTF.

The genes are TRBV20-1 and TRBJ1-2; 7 nucleotides line up with TRBD1. CDR3 length: 12 amino acids. Germline V gene sequence: CDR1 DFQATT, CDR2 SNEGSKA (reference sequence). With V trimmed by 3 bases and J by 4 bases, 2 bases remained unmatched. In DNA, the CDR3 is TGCAGTGCTAGGGGGACAGTCTATGGCTACACCTTC. Translation: CSARGTVYGYTF.

V gene TRBV25-1 combines with J gene TRBJ1-1, with a possible D match to TRBD1 (5 bases). Germline loops: CDR1 MGHDK, CDR2 SYGVNS. V lost 1 base and J 4 bases, leaving 19 bases between the germline ends. CDR3 length equals 17 residues. Here the CDR3 DNA reads TGTGCCAGCAGTGAATGGCTAAGGGGAGGTTTTGGCACTGAAGCTTTCTTT. As protein: CASSEWLRGGFGTEAFF. Supplemented by reference TRBV25-1 and TRBJ1-1, the full variable domain reads EADIYQTPRYLVIGTGKKITLECSQTMGHDKMYWYQQDPGMELHLIHYSYGVNSTEKGDLSSESTVSRIRTEHFPLTLESARPSHTSQYLCASSEWLRGGFGTEAFFGQGTRLTVV.

This clonotype has just a few counts. Sequence at one end of the junction differs from germline and may be a read error. V gene TRBV10-3 combines with J gene TRBJ2-2, with TRBD2 identical over 7 bases. In germline, CDR1 is ENHRY, CDR2 SYGVKD. This CDR3 comprises 15 residues. The CDR3 DNA reads as TGTGCCAGCAGTTCCGGACTAGTGGGCACCGGGGAGCTGTTTTTT. As protein: CASSSGLVGTGELFF.

This clonotype was seen more than once but under ten times. This chain links TRBV11-2 with TRBJ2-7; 10 bases match TRBD2. Germline CDR1 is SGHAT and CDR2 is FQNNGV. The V gene end was trimmed by 0 bases and the J gene end by 0 bases; junction bases not matched to a gene: 5. There are 17 residues in the CDR3. For the CDR3, the DNA is TGTGCCAGCAGCTTAGATACTGGACTAGCGGCCTCCTACGAGCAGTACTTC. It specifies CASSLDTGLAASYEQYF.

The chain links TRBV12-3 or TRBV12-4 to TRBJ2-7, with TRBD2 matching 9 bases. The CDR3 consists of 15 residues. V shed 6 bases and J 3 bases; nucleotides not matched to a gene: 9. The CDR3 bases are TGTGCCAGCAGCCCGAACGGACTAGCGAGCTACGAGCAGTACTTC. Encoded protein: CASSPNGLASYEQYF.

The rearrangement joins TRBV5-1 to TRBJ1-4; maybe TRBD1 (5 bases). The ends were cut back, 0 bases at V and 7 bases at J, with 13 bases in the middle. The germline CDR1 and CDR2 sequences are SGHRS and YFSETQ. The CDR3 contains 15 residues. CDR3 sequence: CASSLARQGREKLFF. DNA for the CDR3: TGCGCCAGCAGCTTGGCTCGGCAGGGACGTGAAAAACTGTTTTTT.

The rearrangement uses TRBV4-1 and TRBJ1-2; no definite D call. The V end lost 6 bases, the J end lost 8 bases, and 16 bases lay between the germline ends. Per the germline V gene, CDR1 is MGHRA and CDR2 is YSYEKL. This CDR3 has 13 amino acids. This chain's CDR3 is CASSNGRESGYTF. CDR3 nucleotide sequence: TGCGCCAGCAGTAACGGACGGGAGTCGGGCTACACCTTC.

The chain joins TRBV29-1 to TRBJ1-2; 11 positions agree with TRBD1. Germline V gene lookup returns CDR1 SQVTM and CDR2 ANQGSEA. Losses at the gene ends were 7 bases for V and 12 bases for J; bases not matched to a gene: 7. The CDR3 sequence is 11 residues long. CDR3 sequence reads: CSARTGGGNTF. The CDR3 bases are TGCAGCGCCCGGACAGGGGGCGGAAACACCTTC.

This clonotype was recorded once. Since a much larger clone is just one base distant, this may be a read error. The chain is built from TRBV9 and TRBJ1-3; no clear D gene. With 5 bases removed from V and 0 bases from J, the gap between germline ends came to 9 bases. Germline V lookup: CDR1 SGDLS, CDR2 YYNGEE. The CDR3 has 14 amino acids. The CDR3 reads CASSLAYSGNTIYF. Here the CDR3 DNA reads TGTGCCAGCAGTTTGGCGTACTCTGGAAACACCATATATTTT.